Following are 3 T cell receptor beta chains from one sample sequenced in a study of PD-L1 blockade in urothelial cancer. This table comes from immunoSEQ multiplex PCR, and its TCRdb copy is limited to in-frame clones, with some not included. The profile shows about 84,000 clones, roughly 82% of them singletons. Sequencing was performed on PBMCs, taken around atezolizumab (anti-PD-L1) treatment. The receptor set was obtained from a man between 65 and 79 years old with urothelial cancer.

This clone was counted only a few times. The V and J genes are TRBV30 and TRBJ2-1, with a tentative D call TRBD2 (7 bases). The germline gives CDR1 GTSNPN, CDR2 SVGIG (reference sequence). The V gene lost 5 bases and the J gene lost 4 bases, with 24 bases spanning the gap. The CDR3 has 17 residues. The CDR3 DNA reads TGTGCCTGGTCCCCATCCGGGGGGCTGATTGAGTACAATGAGCAGTTCTTC. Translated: CAWSPSGGLIEYNEQFF.

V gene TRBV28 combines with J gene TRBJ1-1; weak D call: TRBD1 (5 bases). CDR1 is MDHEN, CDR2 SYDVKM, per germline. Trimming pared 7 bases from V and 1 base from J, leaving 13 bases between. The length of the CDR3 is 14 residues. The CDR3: CASIPRGGNTEAFF. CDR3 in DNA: TGTGCCAGCATCCCTCGGGGGGGGAACACTGAAGCTTTCTTT.

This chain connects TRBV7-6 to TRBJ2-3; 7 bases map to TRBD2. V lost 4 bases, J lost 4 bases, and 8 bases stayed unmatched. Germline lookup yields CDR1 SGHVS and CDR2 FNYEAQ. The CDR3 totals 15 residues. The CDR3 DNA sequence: TGTGCCAGCAGCTCGAGCGGGAATAGCCCAGATACGCAGTATTTT. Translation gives CASSSSGNSPDTQYF.